The 3 T cell receptor beta chains below come from one sample, sequenced in a study of T cell responses to AZD1222 COVID-19 vaccine. The repertoire was sequenced with immunoSEQ multiplex PCR; TCRdb's copy has only in-frame clones and lacks some. This sample contains about 140,000 clones. Sequencing input: peripheral blood. These TCRs come from an adult in good health.

The chain couples TRBV11-2 to TRBJ2-7, with D hard to call. The V gene lost 6 bases and the J gene lost 6 bases, with 15 bases spanning the gap. There are 13 residues in the CDR3. Germline CDR1 and CDR2: SGHAT and FQNNGV. CDR3 in DNA: TGTGCCAGCAGTTATAGCCCCCCTAGCGAGCAGTACTTC. Protein sequence: CASSYSPPSEQYF.

The gene calls are TRBV18 and TRBJ2-7; D gene uncertain. V was cut by 2 bases and J by 0 bases, with 5 bases left in between. From germline, CDR1 is KGHSH and CDR2 LQKENI. This CDR3 region has 13 residues. The CDR3: CASSPGSSYEQYF. CDR3 coding DNA: TGTGCCAGCTCACCAGGCAGCTCCTACGAGCAGTACTTC.

This rearrangement joins TRBV25-1 to TRBJ2-2; tentatively, D is TRBD1 (6 bases). Germline V CDR1 and CDR2: MGHDK, SYGVNS. The CDR3 consists of 15 residues. V was pared by 6 bases and J by 6 bases, with 17 bases between. The CDR3 is CASSFRGKRAGELFF. CDR3 bases: TGTGCCAGCAGCTTCAGGGGCAAGAGGGCCGGGGAGCTGTTTTTT.